This T cell receptor beta chain was recorded in a study of cytomegalovirus exposure and HLA in healthy donors. General observations from the study: A later analysis linked a missense variant in DCLRE1C to the trimming of TCR beta V and J genes. In vitro checks showed that a few CMV-associated chains really do target CMV antigens. In a later analysis, productive TCRs from donors in an Asian-associated ancestry cluster reportedly carried fewer N-insertions than the cohort mean.

The primer mix had 60 Vbeta and 13 Jbeta primers. Only in-frame clones appear in the TCRdb table, and some are missing; sequencing was by immunoSEQ multiplex PCR. The sample lists around 130,000 clones, 75% to 85% occurring once. Worth noting for this clone: Antigen specificity is unknown.

The V end lost 6 bases, the J end lost 2 bases, and 11 bases lay between the germline ends. The CDR3 loop spans 14 amino acids. In germline, CDR1 is SGHRS, CDR2 YFSETQ. The V and J genes are TRBV5-1 and TRBJ2-2; tentatively, D is TRBD2 (6 bases). Sequenced sample: PBMCs. The source is a woman between 40 and 50 years old in good health and CMV-seropositive. The DNA of the CDR3 is TGCGCCAGCATGCGGACTATTAACACCGGGGAGCTGTTTTTT. Translating gives CASMRTINTGELFF.